This T cell receptor (beta chain) stems from a study of T cell repertoires in cytomegalovirus infection. As for the study in general: The authors used CMV epitopes that were HLA-C-restricted (recently identified) and HLA-B-restricted (well studied). TCR beta signatures that were public indicated CMV infection and matching HLA type.

Notes on this clonotype: Its antigen is undetermined.

Via MiXCR, TCRdb re-called the reads, giving one row per CDR3 protein. The data show 750,000 to 900,000 distinct CDR3 sequences, 29% seen once. Deletions cut 5 bases from V and 0 bases from J, with 14 bases between. This CDR3 contains 17 residues. The material sequenced was cultured CD8+ T cells from PBMCs, taken from culture after CMV antigen stimulation. The V gene is TRBV12-3 or TRBV12-4, the J gene TRBJ2-6; D gene uncertain. This receptor was identified in a human donor in good health (CMV status not recorded). Some clones in this sample may be carry-over from other donors' samples. CDR3 sequence: CASSLQAASSGANVLTF. DNA for the CDR3: TGTGCCAGCAGTCTCCAGGCAGCGTCCTCTGGGGCCAACGTCCTGACTTTC.